The 25 T cell receptor beta chains below were found in one sample sequenced in a study of PD-1 blockade in classical Hodgkin lymphoma (dated by TCRdb to the early 2020s). The receptor library was made with the immunoSEQ multiplex PCR assay. The table was pulled from immuneACCESS by TCRdb, which kept in-frame rearrangements only. Such tables lose some clones; where checked, under half of the loss comes from unresolved V genes, and the rest has no known cause. The sample table records around 7,000 clones; 60% to 85% of these occur just once. The ten largest make up approximately 60% of the sample. Reading the label with the study, this specimen's time point is: cycle 1 day 1 (C1D1), immediately before nivolumab initiation. Every trial patient had relapsed after autologous stem cell transplantation, and cohorts A, B and C differed in prior brentuximab vedotin exposure. The specimen was peripheral blood mononuclear cells (PBMCs), collected at baseline. The receptors originated from a human donor with classical Hodgkin lymphoma.

The rearrangement links TRBV11-3 to TRBJ2-7; D is unresolved. Germline loops: CDR1 SGHNT, CDR2 YENEEA. V shed 0 bases and J shed 3 bases, with 9 bases lying between them. The CDR3 is 14 residues long. CDR3 DNA sequence: TGTGCCAGCAGCTTAGACCTGCGCCTCTACGAGCAGTACTTC. It translates to CASSLDLRLYEQYF.

The rearrangement uses TRBV23-1 and TRBJ1-4; tentative D call: TRBD1 (5 bases). TRBV23-1 qualifies as an ORF whose function is uncertain. This CDR3 spans 17 amino acids. The V and J ends lost 4 bases and 7 bases respectively, with 22 bases between them. The CDR3 DNA reads TGCGCCAGCAGTCTATCGCCCACACAGGATTGTGGTGAAAAACTGTTTTTT. It translates to CASSLSPTQDCGEKLFF.

CDR3 bases: TGTGCCACCAGCAGTGGACAGGGAAATGAGCAGTTCTTC. It translates to CATSSGQGNEQFF. The J gene is TRBJ2-1, the V gene TRBV15; 8 positions match TRBD1. CDR3 length: 13 amino acids. Germline values: CDR1 LNHNV, CDR2 YYDKDF (reference sequence). J lost 7 bases, V lost 3 bases, and 2 bases had no gene match.

In this sample, this clone turned up a few times. The V call is TRBV6-1, the J call TRBJ1-2; 9 bases are a match to TRBD1. CDR3 length: 15 amino acids. V lost 6 bases, J lost 4 bases, and 9 bases stayed unmatched. CDR1 and CDR2 from the germline V gene are MNHNS and SASEGT. The CDR3 loop reads CASSLGQGPTYGYTF. CDR3 DNA sequence: TGTGCCAGCAGCCTGGGACAGGGACCCACCTATGGCTACACCTTC.

The chain recombines TRBV6-5 with TRBJ2-5; the D gene is possibly TRBD1 (6 bases). CDR3 length: 15 residues. CDR1 and CDR2 (germline): MNHEY, SVGAGI. V lost 3 bases and J lost 5, with 16 bases in between. CDR3 DNA sequence: TGTGCCAGCAGTTATATGACAGGCCCGGGTGAGACCCAGTACTTC. Residues: CASSYMTGPGETQYF.

The rearrangement links TRBV20-1 to TRBJ2-3; D gene ambiguous. V was trimmed by 5 bases and J by 14 bases, leaving 17 bases between them. CDR1 and CDR2 from the germline V gene are DFQATT and SNEGSKA (reference sequence). This CDR3 region has 11 residues. CDR3 DNA sequence: TGCAGTGCTTCCAGGACGTTACAGCCGTATTTT. Translation gives CSASRTLQPYF.

This chain joins TRBV6-1 and TRBJ2-1; 12 nucleotides match TRBD2. This CDR3 has 14 residues. The V segment lost 7 bases and the J segment 6 bases; nucleotides outside the gene matches: 4. Germline CDR1 and CDR2: MNHNS and SASEGT. The CDR3 loop reads CASIRTSGVNEQFF. The CDR3 DNA sequence: TGTGCCAGCATCAGGACTAGCGGGGTCAATGAGCAGTTCTTC.

V is TRBV15 and J is TRBJ1-5; tentative D call: TRBD1 (6 bases). Between the trimmed V and J ends, which lost 0 bases and 4 bases, there was a span of 7 bases. CDR1 is LNHNV, CDR2 YYDKDF, per germline (reference sequence). This CDR3 has 14 residues. The CDR3, as DNA: TGTGCCACCAGCAGAGATCAGGGGAATCAGCCCCAGCATTTT. Translated: CATSRDQGNQPQHF. Variable domain in full (rest from reference TRBV15 and TRBJ1-5): DAMVIQNPRYQVTQFGKPVTLSCSQTLNHNVMYWYQQKSSQAPKLLFHYYDKDFNNEADTPDNFQSRRPNTSFCFLDIRSPGLGDTAMYLCATSRDQGNQPQHFGDGTRLSIL.

V usage is TRBV18 and J usage is TRBJ1-5, with TRBD1 as a possible D gene (5 bases). The germline CDR1 and CDR2 sequences are KGHSH and LQKENI. The CDR3 consists of 15 residues. Deletions cut 6 bases from V and 5 bases from J, with 17 bases between. CDR3 DNA sequence: TGTGCCAGCTCTCGCGGCGTGGGGCCGGATCAGCCCCAGCATTTT. It yields the protein CASSRGVGPDQPQHF.

This clone was recorded a few times. V gene TRBV29-1 combines with J gene TRBJ2-5, with 8 bases aligning to TRBD1. Germline V gives CDR1 SQVTM, CDR2 ANQGSEA. Losses at the gene ends were 0 bases for V and 5 bases for J; bases not matched to a gene: 8. The CDR3 spans 15 residues. CDR3 coding DNA: TGCAGCGTTGAAGAAAATGGACAGGGCGTGGAGACCCAGTACTTC. Protein sequence: CSVEENGQGVETQYF.

This clone was recorded only once. The chain employs TRBV7-2 and TRBJ2-5; D remains unclear. This CDR3 is 14 amino acids long. V was pared by 5 bases and J by 4 bases, with 14 bases between. Germline V gives CDR1 SGHTA, CDR2 FQGNSA. In DNA, the CDR3 is TGTGCCAGCAGCCCAGCGAGTTTGGGAGAGACCCAGTACTTC. The encoded protein is CASSPASLGETQYF.

In this sample, this clone turned up a few times. The chain links TRBV25-1 to TRBJ1-1, with D unclear. Germline CDR1 and CDR2: MGHDK and SYGVNS. V shed 0 bases and J shed 12 bases, with 11 bases lying between them. The CDR3 extends over 12 amino acids. Here the CDR3 DNA reads TGTGCCAGCAGTGAATATGAACAGACAACTTTCTTT. Translation: CASSEYEQTTFF.

The chain carries TRBV5-1 and TRBJ2-7, with 9 bases aligning to TRBD1. Germline trimming cut 4 bases from V and 2 bases from J; bases unmatched to any gene: 4. CDR1 SGHRS and CDR2 YFSETQ come from the germline V gene. The CDR3 spans 14 residues. CDR3 residues: CASSGGQGTYEQYF. In nucleotides, the CDR3 is TGCGCCAGCAGCGGGGGACAGGGCACCTACGAGCAGTACTTC. The whole variable domain, remainder taken from reference TRBV5-1 and TRBJ2-7, is KAGVTQTPRYLIKTRGQQVTLSCSPISGHRSVSWYQQTPGQGLQFLFEYFSETQRNKGNFPGRFSGRQFSNSRSEMNVSTLELGDSALYLCASSGGQGTYEQYFGPGTRLTVT.

The chain employs TRBV19 and TRBJ2-2; D is uncertain. Germline loops: CDR1 LNHDA, CDR2 SQIVND (reference sequence). The CDR3 has 12 residues. V was pared by 2 bases and J by 6 bases, with 4 bases between. In nucleotides, the CDR3 is TGTGCCAGTAGTATATCTTCCGGGGAGCTGTTTTTT. Its translation is CASSISSGELFF. The entire variable domain, with the rest obtained from reference TRBV19 and TRBJ2-2, is as follows: DGGITQSPKYLFRKEGQNVTLSCEQNLNHDAMYWYRQDPGQGLRLIYYSQIVNDFQKGDIAEGYSVSREKKESFPLTVTSAQKNPTAFYLCASSISSGELFFGEGSRLTVL.

This clone came up once. V is TRBV4-1 and J is TRBJ2-3; 10 bases map to TRBD1. V lost 2 bases to trimming and J lost 2 bases; unmatched junction nucleotides: 4. Germline CDR1 reads MGHRA; CDR2 reads YSYEKL. The CDR3 sequence is 16 residues long. DNA for the CDR3: TGCGCCAGCAGCCAACCGGGACAGGGGATCACAGATACGCAGTATTTT. This codes for CASSQPGQGITDTQYF.

The V and J genes are TRBV5-5 and TRBJ2-7; no firm D call. The CDR3 sequence is 15 residues long. V lost 4 bases, J lost 0 bases, and 14 bases lay in between. Looked up from germline, CDR1 is SGHKS and CDR2 is YYEKEE (reference sequence). The CDR3 here is CASSLSPLSSYEQYF. CDR3 sequence (DNA): TGTGCCAGCAGCCTCTCCCCCCTTAGCTCCTACGAGCAGTACTTC.

The chain couples TRBV5-6 to TRBJ2-2; the match to TRBD1 covers 9 bases. CDR1 is SGHDT, CDR2 YYEEEE, per germline. CDR3 size: 16 residues. The V segment lost 5 bases and the J segment 2 bases; nucleotides outside the gene matches: 7. CDR3 region: CASRQGTGSNTGELFF. The CDR3 DNA reads as TGTGCCAGCAGACAGGGGACAGGGTCAAACACCGGGGAGCTGTTTTTT.

The chain combines TRBV7-9 with TRBJ1-2; no clear D gene. V gave up 3 bases and J gave up 8 bases, with 10 bases separating them. This CDR3 contains 12 residues. The V gene's germline CDR1 is SEHNR and CDR2 FQNEAQ (reference sequence). CDR3 protein: CASSFMGSGYTF. CDR3 sequence (DNA): TGTGCCAGCAGCTTTATGGGTAGCGGCTACACCTTC.

This chain joins TRBV19 and TRBJ1-5; D gene uncertain. This CDR3 contains 14 residues. CDR1 and CDR2 from the germline V gene are LNHDA and SQIVND (reference sequence). V shed 1 base and J shed 5 bases, with 9 bases lying between them. CDR3 loop: CASSIGQVYQPQHF. The CDR3 region has the DNA TGTGCCAGTAGTATAGGGCAGGTTTATCAGCCCCAGCATTTT.

This chain connects TRBV4-1 to TRBJ2-7, with D unresolved. The V end was cut by 5 bases, the J end by 0 bases, with 17 bases between. Germline V gene lookup returns CDR1 MGHRA and CDR2 YSYEKL. The CDR3 covers 16 residues. Written as DNA, the CDR3 is TGCGCCAGCAGCAATTTCGAGGACCGATCCTCCTACGAGCAGTACTTC. It translates to CASSNFEDRSSYEQYF.

In its sample, this clone was seen once. The chain combines TRBV2 with TRBJ2-7; 7 bases are shared with TRBD1. Germline V gene sequence: CDR1 SNHLY, CDR2 FYNNEI. CDR3 length equals 14 residues. V dropped 7 bases and J dropped 3; count of bases not matched to a gene: 9. Written as DNA, the CDR3 is TGTGCCAGCACCCATAAAGGGGGCAGCTACGAGCAGTACTTC. This encodes CASTHKGGSYEQYF. Drawing the rest from reference TRBV2 and TRBJ2-7, the complete variable domain is EPEVTQTPSHQVTQMGQEVILRCVPISNHLYFYWYRQILGQKVEFLVSFYNNEISEKSEIFDDQFSVERPDGSNFTLKIRSTKLEDSAMYFCASTHKGGSYEQYFGPGTRLTVT.

CDR3 nucleotides: TGTGCCAGCAGCGTTCTCGGGGGGTTTGGAGAGACCCAGTACTTC. Its translation: CASSVLGGFGETQYF. The J gene is TRBJ2-5, the V gene TRBV9, with 7 bases fitting TRBD2. V shed 2 bases and J 4 bases; nucleotides not matched to a gene: 8. The CDR3 sequence is 15 residues long. The V gene's germline CDR1 is SGDLS and CDR2 YYNGEE.

This clone occurred a few times. The gene calls are TRBV5-4 and TRBJ2-7; D is ambiguous. The CDR3 has 12 residues. The germline V gene has CDR1 SGHNT and CDR2 YYREEE (reference sequence). V shed 3 bases and J shed 6 bases, with 10 bases lying between them. The CDR3 DNA is TGTGCCAGCAGCTCCATTTTCGGCGAGCAGTACTTC. Protein sequence: CASSSIFGEQYF. Combining the CDR3 with reference TRBV5-4 and TRBJ2-7 gives the whole variable domain ETGVTQSPTHLIKTRGQQVTLRCSSQSGHNTVSWYQQALGQGPQFIFQYYREEENGRGNFPPRFSGLQFPNYSSELNVNALELDDSALYLCASSSIFGEQYFGPGTRLTVT.

Points on this clone: At one end, the junction sequence differs from germline, possibly due to a read error. The chain combines TRBV7-8 with TRBJ1-2; TRBD1 aligns across 8 bases. The CDR3 length is 13 residues. The germline gives CDR1 SGHVS, CDR2 FQNEAQ. CDR3 amino acids: CASSPRPTGVGSF. The CDR3, as DNA: TGTGCCAGCAGCCCTAGACCGACAGGGGTTGGAAGCTTC.

J is TRBJ1-1 and V is TRBV2; D call uncertain. CDR1 is SNHLY, CDR2 FYNNEI, per germline. V was clipped by 8 bases and J by 5 bases, with 12 bases between them. The CDR3 spans 12 residues. CDR3 sequence reads: CASLDPGTEAFF. DNA of the CDR3: TGTGCCAGCCTAGACCCGGGAACTGAAGCTTTCTTT.